The 23 T cell receptor beta chains presented below share a single source sample, sequenced in a study of neurological immune-mediated disorders. TCRdb reprocessed the 5' RACE reads with MiXCR, giving one entry per CDR3 protein. The sample lists tens of thousands of distinct CDR3 sequences; about a quarter were seen once. The sequenced sample consisted of PBMCs. These receptor sequences come from a woman aged 70-85 years in good health.

The genes are TRBV24-1 and TRBJ2-7; a possible D gene is TRBD1 (5 bases). CDR3 length: 13 amino acids. Germline CDR1 reads KGHDR; CDR2 reads SFDVKD. Trimming stripped 9 bases from V and 2 bases from J, with 13 bases between. The chain's CDR3 is CATSDSHTYEQYF. CDR3 DNA sequence: TGTGCCACCTCAGACAGCCACACCTACGAGCAGTACTTC.

This clonotype occurred many times. The genes are TRBV20-1 and TRBJ2-6; 7 positions match TRBD2. The J segment lost 0 bases and the V segment lost 0 bases, leaving 5 bases of the junction unmatched. This CDR3 comprises 17 residues. Germline CDR1 and CDR2: DFQATT and SNEGSKA (reference sequence). Here the CDR3 reads CSARDWGGNSGANVLTF. The DNA for the CDR3 is TGCAGTGCTAGAGATTGGGGGGGAAACTCTGGGGCCAACGTCCTGACTTTC.

This clonotype was seen repeatedly, ten times or more. The rearrangement links TRBV7-8 to TRBJ1-4; TRBD1 agrees at 8 bases. This CDR3 contains 15 residues. The ends lost 5 bases at V and 8 bases at J; junction bases unmatched: 10. CDR1 is SGHVS, CDR2 FQNEAQ, per germline. Written as DNA, the CDR3 is TGTGCCAGCAGCACCTACAGGGGGGAGAACGAAAAACTGTTTTTT. Residues: CASSTYRGENEKLFF.

This clonotype was observed at least ten times. The V and J genes are TRBV7-9 and TRBJ2-1; the D is unclear. V was cut by 1 base and J by 5 bases, with 9 bases left in between. The germline V gene encodes CDR1 SEHNR and CDR2 FQNEAQ (reference sequence). The CDR3 has 14 amino acids. CDR3 sequence: CASSLEGPHNEQFF. The DNA for the CDR3 is TGTGCCAGCAGCTTAGAAGGGCCACACAATGAGCAGTTCTTC.

This clonotype counts as medium-sized. The chain uses TRBV15 and TRBJ1-5; D not certain. Germline assignment: CDR1 LNHNV and CDR2 YYDKDF (reference sequence). This CDR3 is 15 amino acids long. V was trimmed by 1 base and J by 3 bases, leaving 10 bases between them. The CDR3 DNA reads TGTGCCACCAGCAGAGTAGGTCAGCACAATCAGCCCCAGCATTTT. As protein: CATSRVGQHNQPQHF.

V is TRBV30 and J is TRBJ2-5, with TRBD1 matching 7 bases. The CDR3 length is 11 residues. Germline CDR1 is GTSNPN and CDR2 is SVGIG (reference sequence). The CDR3 protein is CATTGLETQYF. As DNA, the CDR3 is TGTGCGACGACAGGGCTAGAGACCCAGTACTTC.

This clonotype is termed medium-sized. The V call is TRBV5-1, the J call TRBJ2-7; TRBD2 might be the D (6 bases). The CDR3 consists of 16 residues. The V end was cut by 0 bases, the J end by 5 bases, with 18 bases between. Germline V gives CDR1 SGHRS, CDR2 YFSETQ. The CDR3 DNA is TGCGCCAGCAGCTTGGGGGCCGTGGTCGGGAGCGACGAGCAGTACTTC. This gives the protein CASSLGAVVGSDEQYF. The full variable domain, completed using reference TRBV5-1 and TRBJ2-7, is KAGVTQTPRYLIKTRGQQVTLSCSPISGHRSVSWYQQTPGQGLQFLFEYFSETQRNKGNFPGRFSGRQFSNSRSEMNVSTLELGDSALYLCASSLGAVVGSDEQYFGPGTRLTVT.

The genes are TRBV10-3 and TRBJ1-2, with 8 nucleotides matching TRBD1. Germline V gene lookup returns CDR1 ENHRY and CDR2 SYGVKD. This CDR3 comprises 16 residues. Unmatched junction bases numbered 10, after V lost 3 bases and J lost 4 bases. The CDR3 spells CAISDSKTGGIYGYTF. The CDR3 nucleotides read TGTGCCATCAGTGACTCTAAAACAGGGGGTATCTATGGCTACACCTTC.

On this clonotype: A read error may be the cause here, since a much bigger clone is one base away. The chain joins TRBV7-2 to TRBJ2-2, with TRBD2 matching 10 bases. CDR3 size: 15 residues. J gave up 5 bases and V 5 bases, and 5 bases lay outside the gene matches. CDR1 SGHTA and CDR2 FQGNSA come from the germline V gene. This chain's CDR3 is CTSSPASGRTGELFF. The DNA for the CDR3 is TGTACCAGCAGCCCCGCTAGCGGGAGAACCGGGGAGCTGTTTTTT.

This chain uses TRBV2 with TRBJ1-1, with D possibly matching TRBD1 (6 bases). Germline V gene lookup returns CDR1 SNHLY and CDR2 FYNNEI. V was clipped by 8 bases and J by 2 bases, with 18 bases between them. This CDR3 region has 15 residues. The CDR3 region has the DNA TGTGCCAGCCCTATACCCGGGGACAATAACACTGAAGCTTTCTTT. Protein product: CASPIPGDNNTEAFF.

On this clonotype itself: A read error is possible here, since a much larger clone lies one base away. The rearrangement joins TRBV28 to TRBJ2-2; 11 bases are shared with TRBD2. The CDR3 spans 15 residues. Germline-derived CDR1 and CDR2 are MDHEN and SYDVKM. The CDR3 loop reads CASSFGTSGTRELFF. DNA for the CDR3: TGTGCCAGCAGTTTCGGGACTAGCGGCACCAGGGAGCTGTTTTTT.

Many counts were recorded for this clonotype. The chain has TRBV6-2 or TRBV6-3 and TRBJ2-5, with 12 bases matching TRBD2. The V segment lost 2 bases and the J segment 4 bases; nucleotides outside the gene matches: 11. The CDR3 contains 18 residues. Germline V lookup: CDR1 MNHEY, CDR2 SVGEGT. In DNA, the CDR3 is TGTGCCAGCAGTTACGGGACTAGCGGGCACCCTAGCCGAGAGACCCAGTACTTC. Translation gives CASSYGTSGHPSRETQYF.

Many counts were recorded for this clonotype. V is TRBV28 and J is TRBJ2-3; D is unresolved. The CDR3 has 11 residues. Germline values: CDR1 MDHEN, CDR2 SYDVKM. Trimming left V 5 bases short and J 5 bases short, with 5 bases between. CDR3 protein: CASSRGDTQYF. In nucleotides, the CDR3 is TGTGCCAGCAGTAGAGGAGATACGCAGTATTTT.

This clonotype was seen many times. The V and J genes are TRBV25-1 and TRBJ1-5; TRBD1 matches 11 bases. V gave up 5 bases and J gave up 0 bases; unmatched junction bases: 18. Per the germline V gene, CDR1 is MGHDK and CDR2 is SYGVNS. CDR3 length: 21 residues. The CDR3 bases are TGTGCCAGCAGTTTGGGGCCTACGGGACAGGGGGAACATGTTAGCAATCAGCCCCAGCATTTT. Protein: CASSLGPTGQGEHVSNQPQHF.

This clonotype occurred many times. This chain uses TRBV4-3 with TRBJ2-7; D remains unclear. The length of the CDR3 is 18 residues. With 0 bases removed from V and 7 bases from J, the gap between germline ends came to 25 bases. Looked up from germline, CDR1 is LGHNA and CDR2 is YSLEER. CDR3 amino acids: CASSQDSPDGLRAREQYF. CDR3 nucleotide sequence: TGCGCCAGCAGCCAAGATTCGCCGGACGGGCTAAGGGCTCGGGAGCAGTACTTC.

In this sample, this clonotype turned up many times. The chain links TRBV4-3 to TRBJ1-2, with 9 bases matching TRBD1. This CDR3 has 16 residues. Germline loops: CDR1 LGHNA, CDR2 YSLEER. With 4 bases clipped from V and 8 bases from J, the junction kept 14 bases outside the gene matches. The CDR3 sequence is CASSPTPGQGVGGYTF. The CDR3 DNA sequence: TGCGCCAGCAGCCCCACCCCGGGACAGGGTGTAGGAGGCTACACCTTC.

This clonotype was found many times. This rearrangement joins TRBV11-2 to TRBJ2-5, with 7 bases fitting TRBD2. V shed 5 bases and J 5 bases; nucleotides not matched to a gene: 5. Germline CDR1 and CDR2: SGHAT and FQNNGV. The CDR3 spans 13 residues. CDR3 loop: CASSRGEWETQYF. The DNA of the CDR3 is TGTGCCAGCAGCCGGGGGGAATGGGAGACCCAGTACTTC.

Of note for this clonotype: One end of the junction fails to match germline, which may point to a read error. This chain joins TRBV5-6 and TRBJ2-1, with no clear D. The CDR3 runs to 10 residues. The germline V gene has CDR1 SGHDT and CDR2 YYEEEE. The CDR3 nucleotides read TGTGCCAACAGCTTGAGAGTGTGGTTCTTC. Protein sequence: CANSLRVWFF.

This clonotype has at least ten counts. The V call is TRBV10-3, the J call TRBJ2-5, with 13 bases fitting TRBD2. Trimming removed 4 bases from V and 5 bases from J; junction bases left unmatched: 10. This CDR3 has 17 residues. Germline CDR1 ENHRY, CDR2 SYGVKD. Here the CDR3 reads CAISGKPGTSGKETQYF. The CDR3 nucleotides read TGTGCCATCAGTGGAAAGCCCGGGACTAGCGGGAAGGAGACCCAGTACTTC.

This clonotype was observed many times. This chain connects TRBV7-9 to TRBJ2-7; 7 bases map to TRBD1. Germline values: CDR1 SEHNR, CDR2 FQNEAQ (reference sequence). J gave up 6 bases and V 5 bases, and 13 bases lay outside the gene matches. This CDR3 is built from 15 residues. The CDR3 region is CASSPKTGKGLEQYF. Written as DNA, the CDR3 is TGTGCCAGCAGCCCCAAGACAGGGAAAGGGCTCGAGCAGTACTTC. Complete variable domain (other parts from reference TRBV7-9 and TRBJ2-7): DTGVSQNPRHKITKRGQNVTFRCDPISEHNRLYWYRQTLGQGPEFLTYFQNEAQLEKSRLLSDRFSAERPKGSFSTLEIQRTEQGDSAMYLCASSPKTGKGLEQYFGPGTRLTVT.

This clonotype was counted at least ten times. The rearrangement joins TRBV20-1 to TRBJ2-7; D gene uncertain. The CDR3 covers 13 residues. Germline lookup yields CDR1 DFQATT and CDR2 SNEGSKA (reference sequence). V lost 2 bases, J lost 4 bases, and 12 bases lay in between. The CDR3 bases are TGCAGTGCTAGAAACCTAGGGCCTTACGAGCAGTACTTC. Translation gives CSARNLGPYEQYF.

This clonotype was seen many times. The gene calls are TRBV5-4 and TRBJ2-7; D uncertain. CDR1 and CDR2 from the germline V gene are SGHNT and YYREEE (reference sequence). V shed 4 bases and J shed 3 bases, with 5 bases lying between them. The CDR3 contains 11 residues. CDR3 sequence: CASSTYYEQYF. The CDR3 DNA follows: TGTGCCAGCAGCACATACTACGAGCAGTACTTC.

This clonotype occurred many times. The chain recombines TRBV7-8 with TRBJ2-1; D is possibly TRBD1 (6 bases). V was pared by 6 bases and J by 14 bases, with 20 bases between. In germline, CDR1 is SGHVS, CDR2 FQNEAQ. The CDR3 has 13 residues. The CDR3 bases are TGTGCCAGCAGTTCCACAGGGTTGTCCTCGGAGTTCTTC. The encoded protein is CASSSTGLSSEFF. The full variable domain, completed using reference TRBV7-8 and TRBJ2-1, is GAGVSQSPRYKVAKRGQDVALRCDPISGHVSLFWYQQALGQGPEFLTYFQNEAQLDKSGLPSDRFFAERPEGSVSTLKIQRTQQEDSAVYLCASSSTGLSSEFFGPGTRLTVL.